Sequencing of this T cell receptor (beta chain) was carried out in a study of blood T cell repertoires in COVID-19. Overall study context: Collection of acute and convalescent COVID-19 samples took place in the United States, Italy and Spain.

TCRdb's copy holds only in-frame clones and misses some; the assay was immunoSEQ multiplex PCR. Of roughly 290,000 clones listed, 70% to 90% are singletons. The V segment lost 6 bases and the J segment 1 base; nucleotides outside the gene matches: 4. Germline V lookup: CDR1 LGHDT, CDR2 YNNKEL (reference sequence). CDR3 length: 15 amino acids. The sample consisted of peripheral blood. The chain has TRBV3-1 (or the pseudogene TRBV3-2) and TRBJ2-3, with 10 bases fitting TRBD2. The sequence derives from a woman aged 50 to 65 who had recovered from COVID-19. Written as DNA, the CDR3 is TGTGCCAGCAGTCCCGGGACTAGCGGCACAGATACGCAGTATTTT. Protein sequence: CASSPGTSGTDTQYF.